These 9 T cell receptor beta chains originate from one sample sequenced in a study of T cell repertoires in cytomegalovirus infection. These receptors are not linked to any known antigen. MiXCR, run by TCRdb on the reads, gives a single entry per CDR3 protein. Here the sample spans hundreds of thousands of distinct CDR3 sequences, 31% being singletons. Material: cultured CD8+ T cells from PBMCs, obtained from culture after CMV antigen stimulation. Receptor source: a human donor in good health (CMV status not recorded). Some clones in this sample may be carry-over from other donors' samples.

V gene TRBV12-5 combines with J gene TRBJ1-1; no clear D. This CDR3 region has 15 residues. Between the trimmed V and J ends, which lost 2 bases and 0 bases, there was a span of 10 bases. CDR1 is LGHNT and CDR2 is FRNRAP in the germline V gene. DNA for the CDR3: TGTGCTAGTGGTTTGTTGGCAATTGTGAACACTGAAGCTTTCTTT. This codes for CASGLLAIVNTEAFF.

This chain links TRBV12-3 or TRBV12-4 with TRBJ1-1, with unresolved D. This CDR3 region has 13 residues. V was trimmed by 3 bases and J by 3 bases, leaving 8 bases between them. DNA of the CDR3: TGTGCCAGCAGTTTCCAATATTACACTGAAGCTTTCTTT. It translates to CASSFQYYTEAFF.

This clonotype was found a few times. The genes are TRBV4-1 and TRBJ2-5; unclear D gene. This CDR3 is built from 15 residues. Germline CDR1 and CDR2: MGHRA and YSYEKL. The V gene lost 3 bases and the J gene lost 1 base, with 12 bases spanning the gap. CDR3: CASSHWMDSQETQYF. The CDR3 nucleotides are TGCGCCAGCAGCCACTGGATGGATAGCCAAGAGACCCAGTACTTC.

This clonotype was picked up one time. The chain has TRBV27 and TRBJ1-1; 7 positions agree with TRBD1. With 5 bases clipped from V and 5 bases from J, the junction kept 14 bases outside the gene matches. Germline CDR1 and CDR2: MNHEY and SMNVEV (reference sequence). The CDR3 consists of 16 residues. The CDR3 here is CASSAGTVNLVTEAFF. The CDR3, as DNA: TGTGCCAGCAGTGCCGGGACAGTCAATTTGGTTACTGAAGCTTTCTTT.

This clonotype was observed a few times. The chain uses TRBV19 and TRBJ2-1; weak D call: TRBD1 (5 bases). The CDR3 runs to 16 residues. V shed 4 bases and J shed 5 bases, with 18 bases lying between them. Germline CDR1 LNHDA, CDR2 SQIVND (reference sequence). CDR3 in amino acids: CASSKAQWGMDNEQFF. The CDR3 DNA reads as TGTGCCAGTAGTAAGGCCCAGTGGGGCATGGACAATGAGCAGTTCTTC.

This clonotype was observed a handful of times. The J gene is TRBJ1-1, the V gene TRBV10-3, with D unclear. V was trimmed by 4 bases and J by 2 bases, leaving 2 bases between them. Germline-derived CDR1 and CDR2 are ENHRY and SYGVKD. The CDR3 consists of 11 residues. The DNA for the CDR3 is TGTGCCATCAGTGGAAACACTGAAGCTTTCTTT. This codes for CAISGNTEAFF.

This clonotype was detected ten times or more. The chain carries TRBV7-2 and TRBJ2-7, with TRBD2 matching over 9 bases. The CDR3 extends over 14 amino acids. Germline CDR1 and CDR2: SGHTA and FQGNSA. V shed 1 base, J shed 2 bases, and the junction held 0 bases outside the gene matches. The chain's CDR3 is CASSLGLAAYEQYF. DNA for the CDR3: TGTGCCAGCAGCTTAGGACTAGCGGCCTACGAGCAGTACTTC.

This chain joins TRBV4-1 and TRBJ2-1; D is possibly TRBD1 or TRBD2 (5 bases each). Germline CDR1 MGHRA, CDR2 YSYEKL. The germline V and J ends were trimmed by 0 bases and 8 bases, with 8 bases remaining between them. The CDR3 is 13 residues long. The CDR3 sequence is CASSQEGEYEQFF. In nucleotides, the CDR3 is TGCGCCAGCAGCCAAGAGGGGGAATATGAGCAGTTCTTC.

The chain employs TRBV4-1 and TRBJ1-4; D ambiguous. The CDR3 is 15 amino acids. The ends were cut back, 0 bases at V and 1 base at J, with 6 bases in the middle. Germline values: CDR1 MGHRA, CDR2 YSYEKL. CDR3 protein: CASSQEWGTNEKLFF. The DNA for the CDR3 is TGCGCCAGCAGCCAAGAGTGGGGAACTAATGAAAAACTGTTTTTT.